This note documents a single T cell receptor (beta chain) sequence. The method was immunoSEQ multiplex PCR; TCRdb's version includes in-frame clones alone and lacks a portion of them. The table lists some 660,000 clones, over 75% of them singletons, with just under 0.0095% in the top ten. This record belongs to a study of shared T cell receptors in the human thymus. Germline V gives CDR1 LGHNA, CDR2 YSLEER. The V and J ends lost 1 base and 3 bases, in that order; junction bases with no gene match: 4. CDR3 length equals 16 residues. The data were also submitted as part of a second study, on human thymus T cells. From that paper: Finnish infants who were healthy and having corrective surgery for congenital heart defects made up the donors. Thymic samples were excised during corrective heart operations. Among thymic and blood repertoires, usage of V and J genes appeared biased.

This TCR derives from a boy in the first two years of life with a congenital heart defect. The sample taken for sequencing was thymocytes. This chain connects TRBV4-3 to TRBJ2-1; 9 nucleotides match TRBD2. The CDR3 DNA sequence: TGCGCCAGCAGCCAAGCGCTAGCGGGATACTACAATGAGCAGTTCTTC. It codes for CASSQALAGYYNEQFF.